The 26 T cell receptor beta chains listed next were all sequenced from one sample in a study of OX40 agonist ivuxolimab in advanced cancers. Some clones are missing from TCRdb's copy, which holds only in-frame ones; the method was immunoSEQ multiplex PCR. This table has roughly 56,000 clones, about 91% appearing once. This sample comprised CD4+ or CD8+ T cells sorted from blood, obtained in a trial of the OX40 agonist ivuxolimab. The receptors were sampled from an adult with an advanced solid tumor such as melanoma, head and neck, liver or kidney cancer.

CDR3 region: CASSFLRDGWYEQYF. CDR3 DNA sequence: TGTGCCAGCAGCTTTTTACGGGATGGTTGGTACGAGCAGTACTTC. The J gene is TRBJ2-7, the V gene TRBV11-2, with a tentative D call TRBD2 (5 bases). V lost 3 bases and J lost 4, with 16 bases in between. The CDR3 spans 15 residues. In germline, CDR1 is SGHAT, CDR2 FQNNGV.

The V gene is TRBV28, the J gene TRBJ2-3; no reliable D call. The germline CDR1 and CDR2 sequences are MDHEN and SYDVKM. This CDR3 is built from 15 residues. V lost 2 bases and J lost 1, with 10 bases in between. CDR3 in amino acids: CASSLAWGRTDTQYF. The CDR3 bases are TGTGCCAGCAGTTTAGCGTGGGGTCGCACAGATACGCAGTATTTT.

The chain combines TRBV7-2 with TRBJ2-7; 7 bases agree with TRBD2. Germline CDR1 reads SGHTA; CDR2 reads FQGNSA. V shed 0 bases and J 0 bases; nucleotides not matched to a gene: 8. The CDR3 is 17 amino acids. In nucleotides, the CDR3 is TGTGCCAGCAGCTTAGCGCAGGAGACTAGCCTCTCCTACGAGCAGTACTTC. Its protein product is CASSLAQETSLSYEQYF.

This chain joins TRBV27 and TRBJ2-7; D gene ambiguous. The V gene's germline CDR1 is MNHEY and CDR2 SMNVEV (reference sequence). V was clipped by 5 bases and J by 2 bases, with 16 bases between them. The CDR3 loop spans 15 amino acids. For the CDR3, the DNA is TGTGCCAGCAGTCCTCTGCCCGCTGCTACCTACGAGCAGTACTTC. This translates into CASSPLPAATYEQYF.

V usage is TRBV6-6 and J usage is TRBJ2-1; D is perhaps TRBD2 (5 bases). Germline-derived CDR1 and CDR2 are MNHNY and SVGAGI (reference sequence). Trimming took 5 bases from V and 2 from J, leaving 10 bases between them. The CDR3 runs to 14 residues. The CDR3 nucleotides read TGTGCCAGCAGTCAGGACTCACCCTACAATGAGCAGTTCTTC. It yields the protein CASSQDSPYNEQFF.

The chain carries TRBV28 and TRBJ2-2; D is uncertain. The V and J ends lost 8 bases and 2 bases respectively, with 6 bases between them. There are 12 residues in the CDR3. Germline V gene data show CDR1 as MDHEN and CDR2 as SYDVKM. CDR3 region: CASGLNTGELFF. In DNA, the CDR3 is TGTGCCAGCGGATTAAACACCGGGGAGCTGTTTTTT.

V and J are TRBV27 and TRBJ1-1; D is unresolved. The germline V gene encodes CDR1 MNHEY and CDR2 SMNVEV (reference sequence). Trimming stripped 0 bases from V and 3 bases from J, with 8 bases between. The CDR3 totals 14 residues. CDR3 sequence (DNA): TGTGCCAGCAGTTTATCAGGGTACTACACTGAAGCTTTCTTT. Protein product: CASSLSGYYTEAFF.

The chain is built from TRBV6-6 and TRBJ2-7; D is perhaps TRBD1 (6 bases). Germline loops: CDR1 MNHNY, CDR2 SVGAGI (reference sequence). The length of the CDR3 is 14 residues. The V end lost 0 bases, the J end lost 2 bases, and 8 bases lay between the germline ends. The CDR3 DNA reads TGTGCCAGCAGTTACTCAGAGGGGGCCTACGAGCAGTACTTC. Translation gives CASSYSEGAYEQYF.

The CDR3, as DNA: TGTGCCAGCAGCGTAGGACAGGGCAATGCCTATGGCTACACCTTC. The encoded protein is CASSVGQGNAYGYTF. The rearrangement uses TRBV7-8 and TRBJ1-2, with 8 bases fitting TRBD1. V lost 5 bases and J lost 4; bases outside the gene matches: 9. CDR1 and CDR2 (germline): SGHVS, FQNEAQ. The CDR3 totals 15 residues.

Here the CDR3 reads CASSPTGLNTEAFF. The CDR3 DNA is TGCGCCAGCAGTCCGACAGGGCTGAACACTGAAGCTTTCTTT. The chain is built from TRBV4-1 and TRBJ1-1, with 7 bases that match TRBD1. The trim removed 6 bases at V and 0 bases at J, leaving 4 bases unmatched. This CDR3 has 14 amino acids. Germline CDR1 MGHRA, CDR2 YSYEKL.

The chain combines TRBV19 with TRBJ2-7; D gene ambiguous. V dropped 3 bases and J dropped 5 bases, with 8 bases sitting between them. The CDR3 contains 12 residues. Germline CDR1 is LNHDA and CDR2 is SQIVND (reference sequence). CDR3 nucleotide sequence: TGTGCCAGTAGTATTCAAGGGAACGAGCAGTACTTC. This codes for CASSIQGNEQYF.

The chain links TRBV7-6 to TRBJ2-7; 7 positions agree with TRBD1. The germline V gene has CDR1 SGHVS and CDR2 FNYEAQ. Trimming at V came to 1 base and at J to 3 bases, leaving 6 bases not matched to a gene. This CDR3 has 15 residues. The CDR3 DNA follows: TGTGCCAGCAGCTTAGGACAGGGTATGGGCTACGAGCAGTACTTC. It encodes CASSLGQGMGYEQYF.

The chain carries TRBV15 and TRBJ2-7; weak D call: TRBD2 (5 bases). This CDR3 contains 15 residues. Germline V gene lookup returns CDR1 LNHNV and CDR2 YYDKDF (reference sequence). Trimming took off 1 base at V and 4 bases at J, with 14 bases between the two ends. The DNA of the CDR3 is TGTGCCACCAGCAGAGCCGACGGGGAAGGGTACGAGCAGTACTTC. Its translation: CATSRADGEGYEQYF.

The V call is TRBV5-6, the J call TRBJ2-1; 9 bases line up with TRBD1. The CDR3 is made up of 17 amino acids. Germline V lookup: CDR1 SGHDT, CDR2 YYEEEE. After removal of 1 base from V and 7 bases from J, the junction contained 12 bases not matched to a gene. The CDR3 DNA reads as TGTGCCAGCAGCTTGTATCGCCTTGGACAGGGGTGGAATGAGCAGTTCTTC. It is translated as CASSLYRLGQGWNEQFF.

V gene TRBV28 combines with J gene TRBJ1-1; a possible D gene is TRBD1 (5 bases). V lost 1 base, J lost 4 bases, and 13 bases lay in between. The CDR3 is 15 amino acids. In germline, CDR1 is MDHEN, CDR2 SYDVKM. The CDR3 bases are TGTGCCAGCAGTTTATTATCGGGGGTGCGCACTGAAGCTTTCTTT. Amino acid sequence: CASSLLSGVRTEAFF.

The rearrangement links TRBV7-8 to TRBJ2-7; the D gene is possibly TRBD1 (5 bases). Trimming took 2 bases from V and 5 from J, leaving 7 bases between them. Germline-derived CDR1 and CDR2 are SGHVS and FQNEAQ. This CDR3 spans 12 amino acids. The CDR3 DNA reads TGTGCCAGCAGCTTAACAGGAGACGAGCAGTACTTC. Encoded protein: CASSLTGDEQYF.

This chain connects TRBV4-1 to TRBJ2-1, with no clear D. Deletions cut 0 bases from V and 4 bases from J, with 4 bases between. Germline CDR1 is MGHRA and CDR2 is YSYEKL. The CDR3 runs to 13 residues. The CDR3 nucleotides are TGCGCCAGCAGCCAAGAGCGGTACAATGAGCAGTTCTTC. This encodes CASSQERYNEQFF.

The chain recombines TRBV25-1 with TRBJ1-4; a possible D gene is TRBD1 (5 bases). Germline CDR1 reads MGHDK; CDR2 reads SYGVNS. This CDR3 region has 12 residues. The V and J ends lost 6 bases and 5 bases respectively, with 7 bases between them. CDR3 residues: CASRGTNEKLFF. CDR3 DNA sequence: TGTGCCAGCAGGGGGACCAATGAAAAACTGTTTTTT.

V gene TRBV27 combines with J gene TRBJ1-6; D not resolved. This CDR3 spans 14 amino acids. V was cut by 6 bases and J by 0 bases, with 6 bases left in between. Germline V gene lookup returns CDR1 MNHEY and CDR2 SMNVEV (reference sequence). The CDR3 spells CASRVISYNSPLHF. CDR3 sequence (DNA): TGTGCCAGCAGGGTGATCTCCTATAATTCACCCCTCCACTTT.

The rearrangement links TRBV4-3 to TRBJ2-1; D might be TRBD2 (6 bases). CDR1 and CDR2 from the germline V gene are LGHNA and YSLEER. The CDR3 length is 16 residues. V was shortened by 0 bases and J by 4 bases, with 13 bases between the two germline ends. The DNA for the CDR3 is TGCGCCAGCAGCCAAGATTGGTTAGGAGGGTACAATGAGCAGTTCTTC. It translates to CASSQDWLGGYNEQFF.

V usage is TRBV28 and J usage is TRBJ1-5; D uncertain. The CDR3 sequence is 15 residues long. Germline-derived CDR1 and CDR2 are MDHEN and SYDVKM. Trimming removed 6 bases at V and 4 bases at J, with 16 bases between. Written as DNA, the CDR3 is TGTGCCAGCAGGGAAATAAGGTTAATTAATCAGCCCCAGCATTTT. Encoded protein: CASREIRLINQPQHF.

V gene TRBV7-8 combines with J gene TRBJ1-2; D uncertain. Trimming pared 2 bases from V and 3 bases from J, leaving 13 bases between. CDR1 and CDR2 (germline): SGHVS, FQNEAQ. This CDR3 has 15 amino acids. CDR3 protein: CASSLQLVTYYGYTF. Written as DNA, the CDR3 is TGTGCCAGCAGCTTACAATTGGTAACTTACTATGGCTACACCTTC.

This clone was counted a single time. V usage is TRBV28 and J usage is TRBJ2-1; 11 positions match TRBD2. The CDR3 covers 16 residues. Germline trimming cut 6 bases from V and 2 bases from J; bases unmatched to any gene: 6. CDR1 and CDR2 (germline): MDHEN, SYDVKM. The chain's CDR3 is CASSSLTSGTYNEQFF. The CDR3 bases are TGTGCCAGCAGCTCCCTGACTAGCGGGACCTACAATGAGCAGTTCTTC.

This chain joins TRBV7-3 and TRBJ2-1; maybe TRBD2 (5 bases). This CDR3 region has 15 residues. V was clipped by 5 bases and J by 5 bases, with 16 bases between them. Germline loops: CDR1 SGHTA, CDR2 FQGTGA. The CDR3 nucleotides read TGTGCCAGCAGCCGGAGCGGTTGGGGTAACAATGAGCAGTTCTTC. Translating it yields CASSRSGWGNNEQFF.

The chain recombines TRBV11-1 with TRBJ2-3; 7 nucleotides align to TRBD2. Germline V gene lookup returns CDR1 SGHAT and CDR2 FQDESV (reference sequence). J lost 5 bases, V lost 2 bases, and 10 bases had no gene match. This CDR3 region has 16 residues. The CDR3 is CASSLREGGPIDTQYF. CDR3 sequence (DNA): TGTGCCAGCAGCTTAAGGGAGGGAGGGCCGATAGATACGCAGTATTTT.

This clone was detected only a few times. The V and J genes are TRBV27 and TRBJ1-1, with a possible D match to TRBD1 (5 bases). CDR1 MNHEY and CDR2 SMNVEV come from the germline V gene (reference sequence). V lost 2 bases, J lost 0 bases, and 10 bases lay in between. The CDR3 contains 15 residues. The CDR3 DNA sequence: TGTGCCAGCAGTTTAAATCCAGGGCTGAACACTGAAGCTTTCTTT. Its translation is CASSLNPGLNTEAFF.